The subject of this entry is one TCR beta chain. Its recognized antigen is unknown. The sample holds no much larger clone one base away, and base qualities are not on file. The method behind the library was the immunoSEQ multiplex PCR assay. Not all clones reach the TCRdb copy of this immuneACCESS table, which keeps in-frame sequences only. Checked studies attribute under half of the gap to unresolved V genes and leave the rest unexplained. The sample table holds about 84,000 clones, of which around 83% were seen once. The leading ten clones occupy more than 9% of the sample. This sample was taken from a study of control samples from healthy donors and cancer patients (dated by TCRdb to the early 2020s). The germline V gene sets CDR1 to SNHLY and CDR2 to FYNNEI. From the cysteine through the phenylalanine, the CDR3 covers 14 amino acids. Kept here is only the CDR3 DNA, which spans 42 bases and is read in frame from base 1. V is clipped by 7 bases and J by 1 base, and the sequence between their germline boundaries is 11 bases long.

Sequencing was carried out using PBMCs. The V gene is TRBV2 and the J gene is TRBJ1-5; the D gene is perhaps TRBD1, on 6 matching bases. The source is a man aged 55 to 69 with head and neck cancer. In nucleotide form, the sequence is TGTGCCAGCATCCTACAGGGCAGCAATCAGCCCCAGCATTTT. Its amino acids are CASILQGSNQPQHF.